The 21 T cell receptor beta chains given below trace back to one sample, sequenced in a study of blood T cell repertoires in COVID-19. Libraries were prepared by immunoSEQ multiplex PCR; TCRdb keeps only in-frame clonotypes and omits some of them. The sample consists of about 38,000 clones, around four fifths of them appearing once. The sample comprised peripheral blood. The receptor source for this set is a man aged 45-65 years with active COVID-19.

This clone has a handful of counts. This sequence joins TRBV5-1 and TRBJ1-2; tentatively, D is TRBD1 (5 bases). CDR1 and CDR2 (germline): SGHRS, YFSETQ. The ends were cut back, 0 bases at V and 6 bases at J, with 15 bases in the middle. CDR3 length: 15 amino acids. Here the CDR3 reads CASSLESPGPHGYTF. The CDR3 bases are TGCGCCAGCAGCTTGGAGAGTCCAGGGCCTCATGGCTACACCTTC.

The chain is built from TRBV4-1 and TRBJ2-7; 7 bases are a match to TRBD1. With V trimmed by 3 bases and J by 0 bases, 5 bases remained unmatched. This CDR3 region has 15 residues. CDR1 and CDR2 (germline): MGHRA, YSYEKL. The CDR3 loop reads CASSHWQGDSYEQYF. CDR3 nucleotides: TGCGCCAGCAGCCATTGGCAGGGGGACTCCTACGAGCAGTACTTC.

The V call is TRBV4-1, the J call TRBJ2-3; 10 nucleotides align to TRBD2. This CDR3 comprises 19 residues. The V gene's germline CDR1 is MGHRA and CDR2 YSYEKL. J lost 0 bases, V lost 0 bases, and 9 bases had no gene match. The chain's CDR3 is CASSQDELAGMFSTDTQYF. In DNA, the CDR3 is TGCGCCAGCAGCCAAGATGAACTAGCGGGGATGTTTAGCACAGATACGCAGTATTTT.

A single count supports this clone. This sequence joins TRBV6-1 and TRBJ1-5, with 9 bases identical to TRBD1. This CDR3 region has 14 residues. Trimming cost V 3 bases and J 8 bases; bases outside gene matches: 5. Germline V CDR1 and CDR2: MNHNS, SASEGT. The CDR3 loop is CASSEGQGEEPQHF. The CDR3 DNA sequence: TGTGCCAGCAGTGAGGGACAGGGAGAGGAGCCCCAGCATTTT.

The genes are TRBV29-1 and TRBJ1-1; unclear D gene. The CDR3 consists of 12 residues. From germline, CDR1 is SQVTM and CDR2 ANQGSEA. The V end was cut by 5 bases, the J end by 1 base, with 8 bases between. CDR3 region: CSVSWRNTEAFF. DNA for the CDR3: TGCAGCGTTTCTTGGAGGAACACTGAAGCTTTCTTT.

The chain carries TRBV10-1 and TRBJ2-1; D remains ambiguous. Germline V lookup: CDR1 WNHNN, CDR2 SYGVQD (reference sequence). Trimming took off 3 bases at V and 0 bases at J, with 9 bases between the two ends. This CDR3 is built from 15 residues. The CDR3 DNA sequence: TGCGCCAGCAGTGAATCCCTAAGCTCCTACAATGAGCAGTTCTTC. This translates into CASSESLSSYNEQFF.

The chain recombines TRBV18 with TRBJ2-7; 7 nucleotides line up with TRBD1. This CDR3 has 14 amino acids. Trimming took 3 bases from V and 5 from J; bases not matched to a gene: 7. Germline CDR1 reads KGHSH; CDR2 reads LQKENI. The CDR3: CASSPRQGTHEQYF. Written as DNA, the CDR3 is TGTGCCAGCTCACCCCGACAGGGTACCCACGAGCAGTACTTC.

The CDR3 spells CASSLGLLGSPLHF. The DNA for the CDR3 is TGTGCCAGCAGCTTGGGCCTACTTGGTTCACCCCTCCACTTT. The chain links TRBV11-2 to TRBJ1-6; no reliable D call. V lost 3 bases and J lost 9, with 12 bases in between. Germline lookup yields CDR1 SGHAT and CDR2 FQNNGV. The CDR3 runs to 14 residues. Together with reference TRBV11-2 and TRBJ1-6, the CDR3 gives the full variable domain: EAGVAQSPRYKIIEKRQSVAFWCNPISGHATLYWYQQILGQGPKLLIQFQNNGVVDDSQLPKDRFSAERLKGVDSTLKIQPAKLEDSAVYLCASSLGLLGSPLHFGNGTRLTVT.

The genes are TRBV19 and TRBJ2-7; the D gene is possibly TRBD2 (6 bases). CDR3 length: 14 amino acids. Trimming took off 4 bases at V and 0 bases at J, with 10 bases between the two ends. Germline lookup yields CDR1 LNHDA and CDR2 SQIVND (reference sequence). CDR3 residues: CASSRRGSSYEQYF. The DNA for the CDR3 is TGTGCCAGTAGTAGGCGGGGATCCTCCTACGAGCAGTACTTC.

The rearrangement links TRBV5-1 to TRBJ2-7; 10 nucleotides line up with TRBD1. This CDR3 contains 22 residues. After removal of 4 bases from V and 2 bases from J, the junction contained 27 bases not matched to a gene. Germline V gene sequence: CDR1 SGHRS, CDR2 YFSETQ. CDR3 amino acids: CASSVLGTGEVQRGPVAYEQYF. The CDR3 DNA reads as TGCGCCAGCAGCGTCCTCGGGACAGGGGAAGTCCAGCGGGGGCCGGTTGCCTACGAGCAGTACTTC.

The chain is built from TRBV27 and TRBJ2-2, with 9 bases aligning to TRBD1. CDR1 and CDR2 (germline): MNHEY, SMNVEV (reference sequence). V dropped 6 bases and J dropped 5; count of bases not matched to a gene: 7. The CDR3 sequence is 15 residues long. CDR3 loop: CASSHSGQGTGELFF. The CDR3 DNA sequence: TGTGCCAGCAGCCATAGTGGACAGGGGACCGGGGAGCTGTTTTTT.

The V call is TRBV4-1, the J call TRBJ1-5, with a possible D match to TRBD1 (6 bases). The CDR3 extends over 15 amino acids. Trimming pared 4 bases from V and 5 bases from J, leaving 15 bases between. The germline CDR1 and CDR2 sequences are MGHRA and YSYEKL. The DNA for the CDR3 is TGCGCCAGCAGCCGGGGCCGGGGGGGCGATCAGCCCCAGCATTTT. Amino acid sequence: CASSRGRGGDQPQHF.

V usage is TRBV19 and J usage is TRBJ2-7, with a weak D call TRBD2 (5 bases). The CDR3 totals 12 residues. Per germline, CDR1 LNHDA and CDR2 SQIVND (reference sequence). Trimming left V 6 bases short and J 3 bases short, with 9 bases between. The DNA for the CDR3 is TGTGCCAGTAGCGGACTGATCTACGAGCAGTACTTC. Its translation: CASSGLIYEQYF.

The chain uses TRBV6-5 and TRBJ2-7; TRBD2 agrees at 10 bases. The CDR3 length is 15 residues. Germline V gene data show CDR1 as MNHEY and CDR2 as SVGAGI. V gave up 5 bases and J gave up 0 bases; unmatched junction bases: 4. CDR3 residues: CASSIAGGFSYEQYF. CDR3 nucleotide sequence: TGTGCCAGCAGTATAGCGGGGGGTTTCTCCTACGAGCAGTACTTC.

This rearrangement joins TRBV19 to TRBJ2-2; 7 bases are shared with TRBD1. Germline lookup yields CDR1 LNHDA and CDR2 SQIVND (reference sequence). The J segment lost 4 bases and the V segment lost 5 bases, leaving 10 bases of the junction unmatched. The CDR3 has 16 residues. The CDR3 region has the DNA TGTGCCAGTAGTGCCGACAGGGCCGTTCCCACCGGGGAGCTGTTTTTT. As protein: CASSADRAVPTGELFF.

The rearrangement links TRBV15 to TRBJ1-2; D is uncertain. The CDR3 is made up of 12 amino acids. Trimming removed 0 bases from V and 8 bases from J, with 7 bases in between. CDR1 and CDR2 (germline): LNHNV, YYDKDF (reference sequence). The DNA of the CDR3 is TGTGCCACCAGCAGAGATCGTATAGGCTACACCTTC. Translated, it gives CATSRDRIGYTF.

This chain links TRBV5-6 with TRBJ2-1; D may be TRBD2 (5 bases). In germline, CDR1 is SGHDT, CDR2 YYEEEE. V dropped 4 bases and J dropped 0 bases, with 17 bases sitting between them. This CDR3 comprises 17 residues. Here the CDR3 DNA reads TGTGCCAGCAGCCCATTCTGGAGGATCAACTCCTACAATGAGCAGTTCTTC. This sequence encodes CASSPFWRINSYNEQFF.

The V call is TRBV28, the J call TRBJ1-2, with a weak D call TRBD1 (6 bases). CDR3 length: 13 residues. V dropped 3 bases and J dropped 2 bases, with 7 bases sitting between them. Germline-derived CDR1 and CDR2 are MDHEN and SYDVKM. The CDR3 coding sequence is TGTGCCAGCAGTTTTGGGACAAACTATGGCTACACCTTC. This gives the protein CASSFGTNYGYTF.

This chain uses TRBV2 with TRBJ1-4; 8 bases agree with TRBD1. The CDR3 sequence is 15 residues long. Germline-derived CDR1 and CDR2 are SNHLY and FYNNEI. V lost 3 bases, J lost 6 bases, and 6 bases stayed unmatched. The CDR3 loop is CASSDQQGVYEKLFF. CDR3 in DNA: TGTGCCAGCAGTGACCAACAGGGGGTATATGAAAAACTGTTTTTT.

The rearrangement joins TRBV19 to TRBJ2-5; unclear D gene. V was shortened by 5 bases and J by 4 bases, with 5 bases between the two germline ends. Germline CDR1 reads LNHDA; CDR2 reads SQIVND (reference sequence). The CDR3 is 11 residues long. The CDR3 region is CASSRGETQYF. CDR3 bases: TGTGCCAGTAGTCGAGGAGAGACCCAGTACTTC.

This clone came up a few times. The chain joins TRBV7-9 to TRBJ2-6, with 7 bases matching TRBD1. V gave up 4 bases and J gave up 4 bases; unmatched junction bases: 7. The CDR3 consists of 16 residues. Germline V gene data show CDR1 as SEHNR and CDR2 as FQNEAQ (reference sequence). CDR3 DNA sequence: TGTGCCAGCAGCTCGAGACAGGGCTACGGGGCCAACGTCCTGACTTTC. Translating gives CASSSRQGYGANVLTF. Using reference TRBV7-9 and TRBJ2-6 for the parts outside the CDR3, the full variable domain is DTGVSQNPRHKITKRGQNVTFRCDPISEHNRLYWYRQTLGQGPEFLTYFQNEAQLEKSRLLSDRFSAERPKGSFSTLEIQRTEQGDSAMYLCASSSRQGYGANVLTFGAGSRLTVL.